The clone carrying this T cell receptor (beta chain) was detected only once. Its specificity is unknown. Generated by immunoSEQ multiplex PCR, the TCRdb table keeps only in-frame clones and is missing some. The sample has 150,000 to 160,000 clones, around 88% seen once. Germline V gives CDR1 SGDLS, CDR2 YYNGEE. The CDR3 sequence is 17 residues long. Trimming took 0 bases from V and 4 from J; bases not matched to a gene: 10. The sample belongs to a study of cytomegalovirus exposure and HLA in healthy donors. Study findings and constraints: Among the CMV-associated chains, three were confirmed in vitro as specific for CMV antigens.

The chain links TRBV9 to TRBJ2-5; the match to TRBD2 covers 9 bases. The specimen sequenced was PBMCs. The TCR was taken from a man aged 18-30 years in good health and CMV-seropositive. Here the CDR3 DNA reads TGTGCCAGCAGCGTAGCCATCCGGGCGGGGGGGGCAGAGACCCAGTACTTC. Residues: CASSVAIRAGGAETQYF.